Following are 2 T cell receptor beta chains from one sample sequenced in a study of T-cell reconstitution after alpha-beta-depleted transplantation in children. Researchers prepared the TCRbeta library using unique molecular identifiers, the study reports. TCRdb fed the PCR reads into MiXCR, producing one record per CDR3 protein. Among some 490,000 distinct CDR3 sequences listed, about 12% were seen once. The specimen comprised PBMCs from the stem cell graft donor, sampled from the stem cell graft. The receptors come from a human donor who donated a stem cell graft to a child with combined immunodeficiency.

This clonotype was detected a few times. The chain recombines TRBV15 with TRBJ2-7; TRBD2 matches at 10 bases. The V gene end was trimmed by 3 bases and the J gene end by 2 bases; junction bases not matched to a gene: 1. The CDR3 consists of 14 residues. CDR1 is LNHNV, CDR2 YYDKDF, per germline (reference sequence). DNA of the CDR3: TGTGCCACCAGCAGCGGGACTAGCGCCTACGAGCAGTACTTC. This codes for CATSSGTSAYEQYF.

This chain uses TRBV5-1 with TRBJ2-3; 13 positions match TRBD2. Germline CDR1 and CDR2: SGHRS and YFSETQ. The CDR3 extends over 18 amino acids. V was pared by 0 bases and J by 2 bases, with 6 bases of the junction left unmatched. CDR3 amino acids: CASSLGGLAGALTDTQYF. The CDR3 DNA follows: TGCGCCAGCAGCTTGGGCGGACTAGCGGGGGCTCTCACAGATACGCAGTATTTT.